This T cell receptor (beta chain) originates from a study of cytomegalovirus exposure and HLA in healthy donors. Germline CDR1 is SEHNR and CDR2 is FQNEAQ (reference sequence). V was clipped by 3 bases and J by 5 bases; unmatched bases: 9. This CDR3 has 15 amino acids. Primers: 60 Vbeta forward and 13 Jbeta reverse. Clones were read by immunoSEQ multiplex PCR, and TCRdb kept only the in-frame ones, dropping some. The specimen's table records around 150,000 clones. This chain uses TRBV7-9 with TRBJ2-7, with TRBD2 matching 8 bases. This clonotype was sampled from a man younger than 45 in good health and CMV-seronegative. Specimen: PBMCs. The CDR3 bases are TGTGCCAGCAGCTTGATGGCGGGGGGACGCAACGAGCAGTACTTC. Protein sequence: CASSLMAGGRNEQYF.